What follows are 2 T cell receptor beta chains derived from one specimen sequenced in a study of OX40 agonist ivuxolimab in advanced cancers. Method: immunoSEQ multiplex PCR; TCRdb's copy keeps in-frame clones and lacks some. The top ten clones hold about 0.78% of a sample with 55,000 to 75,000 clones, approximately 83% of them seen once. Source: CD4+ or CD8+ T cells sorted from blood, taken in a trial of the OX40 agonist ivuxolimab. The receptors stem from an adult with an advanced solid tumor such as melanoma, head and neck, liver or kidney cancer.

The chain recombines TRBV2 with TRBJ2-7; tentatively, D is TRBD1 (6 bases). CDR3 length equals 14 residues. V lost 6 bases to trimming and J lost 3 bases, with 15 bases between them. Germline assignment: CDR1 SNHLY and CDR2 FYNNEI. CDR3 region: CASRRQVGDYEQYF. CDR3 sequence (DNA): TGTGCCAGCAGGAGACAGGTAGGGGACTACGAGCAGTACTTC.

The J gene is TRBJ1-6, the V gene TRBV2; maybe TRBD1 (5 bases). V lost 7 bases to trimming and J lost 3 bases, with 7 bases between them. CDR3 length equals 13 residues. Per germline, CDR1 SNHLY and CDR2 FYNNEI. The CDR3 nucleotides read TGTGCCAGCATTCAGGGCTATAATTCACCCCTCCACTTT. This encodes CASIQGYNSPLHF.